Listed here are 13 T cell receptor beta chains from one sample, sequenced in a study of cytomegalovirus exposure and HLA in healthy donors. Primers: 60 Vbeta forward and 13 Jbeta reverse. Sequencing used immunoSEQ multiplex PCR; TCRdb keeps in-frame clones, though not all of them. The data show more than 100,000 clones, around 79% seen once. Input material: PBMCs. These receptors were taken from a woman in her 40s in good health and CMV-seronegative.

In DNA form, the CDR3 reads TGCAGCGGGTCTCGGGGAATGAACACTGAAGCTTTCTTT. Translated: CSGSRGMNTEAFF. The V and J genes are TRBV29-1 and TRBJ1-1, with D unresolved. Trimming stripped 7 bases from V and 0 bases from J, with 12 bases between. Germline CDR1 is SQVTM and CDR2 is ANQGSEA. The length of the CDR3 is 13 residues.

The rearrangement joins TRBV10-3 to TRBJ1-2; TRBD1 aligns across 7 bases. J gave up 4 bases and V 6 bases, and 11 bases lay outside the gene matches. This CDR3 is built from 15 residues. Germline V gene sequence: CDR1 ENHRY, CDR2 SYGVKD. In DNA form, the CDR3 reads TGTGCCATCAGAGAGGGAGGGACAGACGCCTATGGCTACACCTTC. It codes for CAIREGGTDAYGYTF.

V usage is TRBV4-3 and J usage is TRBJ2-2, with 8 bases identical to TRBD2. Germline lookup yields CDR1 LGHNA and CDR2 YSLEER. Trimming took 4 bases from V and 6 from J; bases not matched to a gene: 13. The CDR3 sequence is 17 residues long. CDR3 loop: CASSRSRGGGVAGELFF. CDR3 coding DNA: TGCGCCAGCAGCCGCAGCCGGGGGGGCGGAGTAGCCGGGGAGCTGTTTTTT.

This clone was recorded a few times. This rearrangement joins TRBV10-3 to TRBJ2-5; 13 bases line up with TRBD2. J gave up 1 base and V 10 bases, and 3 bases lay outside the gene matches. The CDR3 has 14 residues. CDR1 ENHRY and CDR2 SYGVKD come from the germline V gene. In nucleotides, the CDR3 is TGTGCCACAAGGACTAGCGGGGGCCAAGAGACCCAGTACTTC. This codes for CATRTSGGQETQYF.

In nucleotides, the CDR3 is TGTGCCACCAGCAGATCGGGGGTGGGTCTCCAAGAGACCCAGTACTTC. Protein product: CATSRSGVGLQETQYF. V is TRBV15 and J is TRBJ2-5, with D maybe TRBD2 (6 bases). V lost 2 bases, J lost 1 base, and 14 bases lay in between. CDR3 size: 16 residues. The germline CDR1 and CDR2 sequences are LNHNV and YYDKDF (reference sequence).

This clone has only a few counts. The rearrangement uses TRBV27 and TRBJ1-1; 7 bases fit TRBD1. Germline assignment: CDR1 MNHEY and CDR2 SMNVEV (reference sequence). This CDR3 region has 13 residues. J lost 8 bases, V lost 5 bases, and 8 bases had no gene match. The DNA for the CDR3 is TGTGCCAGCAGTCCACACCGGGACAGAGAAGCTTTCTTT. Amino acids: CASSPHRDREAFF.

The chain recombines TRBV5-6 with TRBJ1-2; D remains ambiguous. The CDR3 has 13 amino acids. The V end was cut by 1 base, the J end by 6 bases, with 10 bases between. CDR1 is SGHDT and CDR2 is YYEEEE in the germline V gene. The CDR3 loop is CASSLRSGNGYTF. The CDR3 nucleotides read TGTGCCAGCAGCTTGAGGTCAGGTAATGGCTACACCTTC.

This chain connects TRBV7-2 to TRBJ2-1, with D possibly matching TRBD2 (5 bases). Germline CDR1 and CDR2: SGHTA and FQGNSA. Deletions cut 6 bases from V and 8 bases from J, with 14 bases between. The CDR3 spans 13 residues. For the CDR3, the DNA is TGTGCCAGCAGGACTGGACTGAGGTATGAGCAGTTCTTC. Residues: CASRTGLRYEQFF.

The rearrangement uses TRBV2 and TRBJ2-5; D unclear. Near its end, the DNA agrees better with TRBJ2-7, so the J call may be wrong. Germline V gives CDR1 SNHLY, CDR2 FYNNEI. The CDR3 is 10 residues long. The CDR3 spells CASEMNEQYF. For the CDR3, the DNA is TGTGCCAGCGAGATGAACGAGCAGTACTTC.

The chain carries TRBV5-1 and TRBJ2-1; the D gene is possibly TRBD2 (5 bases). V lost 0 bases, J lost 2 bases, and 9 bases lay in between. Germline assignment: CDR1 SGHRS and CDR2 YFSETQ. The CDR3 contains 15 residues. The CDR3: CASSLVGSPYNEQFF. The CDR3 bases are TGCGCCAGCAGCTTGGTAGGGAGCCCCTACAATGAGCAGTTCTTC.

V is TRBV4-3 and J is TRBJ1-1, with 11 bases that match TRBD1. Germline V gene data show CDR1 as LGHNA and CDR2 as YSLEER. V was pared by 0 bases and J by 5 bases, with 14 bases of the junction left unmatched. This CDR3 spans 19 amino acids. CDR3 region: CASSQETPRTGGVRTEAFF. Here the CDR3 DNA reads TGCGCCAGCAGCCAAGAAACTCCTAGGACAGGGGGCGTGAGGACTGAAGCTTTCTTT.

The chain combines TRBV7-9 with TRBJ1-2, with D perhaps matching TRBD1 (6 bases). Looked up from germline, CDR1 is SEHNR and CDR2 is FQNEAQ (reference sequence). Trimming took 4 bases from V and 7 from J, leaving 16 bases between them. The CDR3 is 14 residues long. The CDR3 here is CASSSSRGGGGYTF. In DNA, the CDR3 is TGTGCCAGCAGCTCTTCCAGGGGCGGCGGTGGCTACACCTTC.

The chain combines TRBV10-3 with TRBJ1-1, with D tentatively TRBD1 (5 bases). Looked up from germline, CDR1 is ENHRY and CDR2 is SYGVKD. This CDR3 comprises 14 residues. V was pared by 7 bases and J by 7 bases, with 19 bases between. The CDR3 spells CAIKSEQGGGEAFF. CDR3 nucleotides: TGTGCCATCAAGTCGGAGCAGGGCGGGGGTGAAGCTTTCTTT.